This T cell receptor beta chain stems from a study of T-cell memory formation after mild COVID-19. TCRdb redid the calling of the 5' RACE reads with MiXCR, one entry per CDR3 protein. Among under 250,000 distinct CDR3 sequences, over 9.5% were seen once, and the ten largest hold 3.5%. There are a few counts of this clonotype. CDR3 length: 12 residues. Trimming left V 3 bases short and J 11 bases short, with 13 bases between. The source of this sequence is a man between 18 and 35 years old who had mild COVID-19 (a few samples of this study predate the infection). Cell type and time point are not known. The chain joins TRBV12-3 or TRBV12-4 to TRBJ1-1; D is unresolved. Sequencing input: PBMCs or a T cell subset sorted from them (not recorded which). The CDR3: CASSFAAAQAFF. Written as DNA, the CDR3 is TGTGCCAGCAGTTTTGCCGCAGCCCAGGCTTTCTTT.